A selection of T cell receptor beta chains follows, all from one sample in a study of T cell repertoires in cytomegalovirus infection. Using its own MiXCR run on the reads, TCRdb lists one record per CDR3 protein. Of fewer than 400,000 distinct CDR3 sequences listed, around a sixth are singletons. The sequencing sample was made of PBMCs. The receptor source for this set is a human donor in good health (CMV status not recorded). Some clones in this sample may be carry-over from other donors' samples. Each CDR3 is given without its conserved first and last residue. The order of the fields is J gene, V gene, CDR3 protein.

>TRBJ1-4|TRBV5-1
ASSDRGSPRNEKLF
>TRBJ2-5|TRBV27
ASSSGLVGQETQY
>TRBJ2-7|TRBV7-2
ASSLGQVIYEQY
>TRBJ1-3|TRBV28
ASRGSLGNTIY
>TRBJ2-5|TRBV12-3/TRBV12-4
ASSFQGQLETQY
>TRBJ2-3|TRBV27
ASSFYDRSTDTQY
>TRBJ1-5|TRBV19
ASSMVGRGWPQH
>TRBJ1-1|TRBV3-1
ASSPPGAGTEAF
>TRBJ1-1|TRBV14
ASSPDMGTEAF
>TRBJ1-2|TRBV6-2/TRBV6-3
ATQTVRYGYT
>TRBJ2-1|TRBV7-2
ASSLAADPKQF
>TRBJ1-5|TRBV6-1
ASSTGPRNYQPQH
>TRBJ2-5|TRBV5-6
ASSLGTAGEVETQY
>TRBJ2-2|TRBV12-3/TRBV12-4
ASNLDSNTGELF
>TRBJ2-6|TRBV19
VSSPGDSGANVLT
>TRBJ1-1|TRBV28
ASRERTGRNTEAF
>TRBJ2-3|TRBV5-5
ASSRAGTGTLAGTDTQY
>TRBJ2-3|TRBV7-8
ASKRSGSLTDTQY
>TRBJ1-3|TRBV7-6
ASSPRGGGTSGNTIY
>TRBJ2-3|TRBV6-1
ASSPETSGSADTQY
>TRBJ2-1|TRBV19
ASSTQTPGGPNEQF
>TRBJ2-1|TRBV7-9
ASSSDGKF
>TRBJ2-1|TRBV7-9
ASRPSGLSYNEQF
>TRBJ1-4|TRBV20-1
SARAGTGYEKLF
>TRBJ1-3|TRBV7-9
ASSLSLLLVNTIY
>TRBJ2-5|TRBV6-6
ASSYSSQGTQY
>TRBJ1-2|TRBV7-2
ASSLGPRRSNYGYT
>TRBJ2-7|TRBV10-3
AISDRAGYEQY
>TRBJ2-5|TRBV6-6
ASSTPGPQETQY
>TRBJ1-2|TRBV7-9
ASSLGTRGYT
>TRBJ1-1|TRBV7-3
ASSLGLGTEAF
>TRBJ2-3|TRBV7-2
ASSLSVISTDTQY
>TRBJ2-6|TRBV7-2
ASSSRTDWRGANVLT
>TRBJ2-2|TRBV5-6
ASSLGTNTGELF
>TRBJ2-7|TRBV19
ASSGLAAEQY
>TRBJ1-1|TRBV25-1
ASSGATDTEAF
>TRBJ2-1|TRBV6-1
ASTHPGTSGSVCFPGNEQF
>TRBJ1-1|TRBV20-1
SCGQAERAF
>TRBJ2-5|TRBV7-6
ASSLDGRGGQQAETQY
>TRBJ1-1|TRBV2
ASSQSRQPMNTEAF
>TRBJ2-1|TRBV5-1
ASSLQGINEQF
>TRBJ2-7|TRBV3-1
ASSPALSPLY
>TRBJ2-7|TRBV2
ASGQGASGNNHYEQY
>TRBJ1-6|TRBV25-1
ASSAAGIYNSPLH
>TRBJ2-3|TRBV7-9
ASSTAADTQY
>TRBJ2-7|TRBV19
ATQGTQGYEQY
>TRBJ2-7|TRBV4-3
ASSEGAGGYEQY
>TRBJ1-5|TRBV7-2
ASSLDYNQPQH
>TRBJ2-7|TRBV7-4
ASSLPRSYEQY
>TRBJ1-5|TRBV19
ASSGQVDDQPQH
>TRBJ1-1|TRBV7-9
ASTVRSEAF
>TRBJ2-1|TRBV7-2
ASSLWDRANEQF
>TRBJ2-1|TRBV6-5
ASSPLLAGVNNEQF
>TRBJ1-1|TRBV7-9
ASSLVLQGDTEAF
>TRBJ1-6|TRBV19
ASSAQYNSPLH
>TRBJ2-1|TRBV6-2/TRBV6-3
ASSYSGLNEQF
>TRBJ2-7|TRBV4-1
ASSPPGRPSYEQY